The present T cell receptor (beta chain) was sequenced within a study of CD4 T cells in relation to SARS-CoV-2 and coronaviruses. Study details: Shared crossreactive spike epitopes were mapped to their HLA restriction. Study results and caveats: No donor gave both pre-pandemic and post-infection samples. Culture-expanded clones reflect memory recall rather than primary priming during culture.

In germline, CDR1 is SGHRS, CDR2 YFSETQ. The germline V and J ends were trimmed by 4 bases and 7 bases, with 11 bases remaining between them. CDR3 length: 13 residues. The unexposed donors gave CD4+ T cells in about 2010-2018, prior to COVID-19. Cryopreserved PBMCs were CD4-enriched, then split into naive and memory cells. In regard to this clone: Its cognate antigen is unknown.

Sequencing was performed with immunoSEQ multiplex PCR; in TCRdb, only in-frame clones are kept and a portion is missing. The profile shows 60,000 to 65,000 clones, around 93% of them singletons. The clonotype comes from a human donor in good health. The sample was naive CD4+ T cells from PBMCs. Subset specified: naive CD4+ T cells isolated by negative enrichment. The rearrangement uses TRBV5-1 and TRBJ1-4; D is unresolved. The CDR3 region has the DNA TGCGCCAGCAGCGTACGTGGACGTGAAAAACTGTTTTTT. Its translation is CASSVRGREKLFF.